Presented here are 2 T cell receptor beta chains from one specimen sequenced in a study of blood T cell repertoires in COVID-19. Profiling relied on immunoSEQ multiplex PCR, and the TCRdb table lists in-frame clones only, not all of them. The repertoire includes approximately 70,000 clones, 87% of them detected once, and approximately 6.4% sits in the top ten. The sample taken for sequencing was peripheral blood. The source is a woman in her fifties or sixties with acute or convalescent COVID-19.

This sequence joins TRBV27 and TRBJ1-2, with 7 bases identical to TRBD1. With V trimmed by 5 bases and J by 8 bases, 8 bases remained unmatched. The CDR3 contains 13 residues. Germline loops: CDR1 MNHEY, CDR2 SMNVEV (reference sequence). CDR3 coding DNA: TGTGCCAGCAGTCCCCGGACAGGAGGGGGCTACACCTTC. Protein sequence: CASSPRTGGGYTF.

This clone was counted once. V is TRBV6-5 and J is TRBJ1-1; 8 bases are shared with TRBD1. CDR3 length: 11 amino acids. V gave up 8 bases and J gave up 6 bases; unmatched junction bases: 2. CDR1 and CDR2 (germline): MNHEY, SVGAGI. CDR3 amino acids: CASDRGSEAFF. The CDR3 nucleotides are TGTGCCAGCGACAGGGGCTCTGAAGCTTTCTTT.